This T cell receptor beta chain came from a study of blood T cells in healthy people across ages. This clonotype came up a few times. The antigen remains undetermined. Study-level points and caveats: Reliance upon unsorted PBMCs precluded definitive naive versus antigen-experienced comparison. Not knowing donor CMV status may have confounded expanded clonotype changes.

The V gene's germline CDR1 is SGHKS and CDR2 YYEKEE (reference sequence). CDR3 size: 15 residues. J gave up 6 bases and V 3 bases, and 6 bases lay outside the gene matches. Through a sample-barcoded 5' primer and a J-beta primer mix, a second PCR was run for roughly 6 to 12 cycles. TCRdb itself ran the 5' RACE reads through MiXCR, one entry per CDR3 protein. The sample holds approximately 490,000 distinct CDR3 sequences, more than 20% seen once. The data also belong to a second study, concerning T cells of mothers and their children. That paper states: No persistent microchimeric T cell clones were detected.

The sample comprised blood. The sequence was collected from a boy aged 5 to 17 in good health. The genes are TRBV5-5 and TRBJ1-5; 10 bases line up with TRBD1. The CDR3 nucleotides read TGTGCCAGCAGCTCGGGACAGGGGTTAAGTCAGCCCCAGCATTTT. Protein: CASSSGQGLSQPQHF. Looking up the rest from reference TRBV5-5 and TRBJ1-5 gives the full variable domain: DAGVTQSPTHLIKTRGQQVTLRCSPISGHKSVSWYQQVLGQGPQFIFQYYEKEERGRGNFPDRFSARQFPNYSSELNVNALLLGDSALYLCASSSGQGLSQPQHFGDGTRLSIL.